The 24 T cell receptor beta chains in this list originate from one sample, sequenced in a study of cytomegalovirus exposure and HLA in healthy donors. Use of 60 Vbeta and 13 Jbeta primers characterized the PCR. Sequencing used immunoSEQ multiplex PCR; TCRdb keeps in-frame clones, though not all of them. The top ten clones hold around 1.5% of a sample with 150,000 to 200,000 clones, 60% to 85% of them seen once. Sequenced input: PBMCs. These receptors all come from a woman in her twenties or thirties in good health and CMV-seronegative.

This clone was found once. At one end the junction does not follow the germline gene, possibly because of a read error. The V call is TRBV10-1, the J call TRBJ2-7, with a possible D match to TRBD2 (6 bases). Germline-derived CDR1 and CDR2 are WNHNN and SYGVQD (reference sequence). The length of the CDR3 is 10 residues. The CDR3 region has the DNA TGCGCCAGCGGACACCGGGACTCGGACTTC. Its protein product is CASGHRDSDF.

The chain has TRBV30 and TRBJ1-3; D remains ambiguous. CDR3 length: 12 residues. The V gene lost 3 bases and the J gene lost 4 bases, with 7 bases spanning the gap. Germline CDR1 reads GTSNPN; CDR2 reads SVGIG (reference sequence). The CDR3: CAWSVTGNTIYF. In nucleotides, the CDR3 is TGTGCCTGGAGCGTGACAGGAAACACCATATATTTT.

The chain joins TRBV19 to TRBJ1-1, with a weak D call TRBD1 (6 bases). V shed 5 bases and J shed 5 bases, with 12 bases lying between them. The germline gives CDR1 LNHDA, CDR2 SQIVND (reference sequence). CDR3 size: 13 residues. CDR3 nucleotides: TGTGCCAGTAGTTTCAGGGGTCAGACTGAAGCTTTCTTT. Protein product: CASSFRGQTEAFF.

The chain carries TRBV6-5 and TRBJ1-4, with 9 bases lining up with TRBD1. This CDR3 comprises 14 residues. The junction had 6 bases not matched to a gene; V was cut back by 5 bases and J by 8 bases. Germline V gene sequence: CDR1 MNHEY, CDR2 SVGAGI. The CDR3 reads CASSMGQGLEKLFF. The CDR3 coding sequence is TGTGCCAGCAGTATGGGACAGGGACTCGAAAAACTGTTTTTT.

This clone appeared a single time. The DNA for the CDR3 is TGCGCCAGCAGCTTCAGCGGATCGTTTAACTATGGCTACACCTTC. Amino acid sequence: CASSFSGSFNYGYTF. The chain has TRBV5-1 and TRBJ1-2; D gene unclear. The V gene lost 2 bases and the J gene lost 1 base, with 12 bases spanning the gap. CDR1 and CDR2 from the germline V gene are SGHRS and YFSETQ. The CDR3 is 15 residues long.

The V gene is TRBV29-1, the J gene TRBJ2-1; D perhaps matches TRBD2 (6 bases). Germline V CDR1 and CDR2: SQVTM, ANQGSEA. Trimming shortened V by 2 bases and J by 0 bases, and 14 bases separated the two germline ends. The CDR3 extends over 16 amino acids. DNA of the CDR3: TGCAGCGTTGAACTAGGGACTGGAAGCTCCTACAATGAGCAGTTCTTC. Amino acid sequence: CSVELGTGSSYNEQFF.

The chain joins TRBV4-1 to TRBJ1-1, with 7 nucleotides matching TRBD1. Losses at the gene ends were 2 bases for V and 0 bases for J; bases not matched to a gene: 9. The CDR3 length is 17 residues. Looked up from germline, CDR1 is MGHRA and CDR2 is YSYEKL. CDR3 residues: CASSQRLRTGLNTEAFF. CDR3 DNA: TGCGCCAGCAGCCAACGTCTTCGGACAGGCCTGAACACTGAAGCTTTCTTT.

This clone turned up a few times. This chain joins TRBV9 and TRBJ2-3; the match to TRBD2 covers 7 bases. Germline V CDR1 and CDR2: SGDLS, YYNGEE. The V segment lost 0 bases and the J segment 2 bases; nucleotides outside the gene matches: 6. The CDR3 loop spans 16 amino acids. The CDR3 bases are TGTGCCAGCAGCGTAGCGGGACTACCTTCCACAGATACGCAGTATTTT. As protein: CASSVAGLPSTDTQYF.

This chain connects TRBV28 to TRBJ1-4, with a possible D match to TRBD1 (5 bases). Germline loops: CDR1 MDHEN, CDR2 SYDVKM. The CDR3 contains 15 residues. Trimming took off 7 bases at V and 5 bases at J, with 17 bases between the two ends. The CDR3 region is CASTLPGLKNEKLFF. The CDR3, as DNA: TGTGCCAGCACCCTGCCGGGACTGAAAAATGAAAAACTGTTTTTT.

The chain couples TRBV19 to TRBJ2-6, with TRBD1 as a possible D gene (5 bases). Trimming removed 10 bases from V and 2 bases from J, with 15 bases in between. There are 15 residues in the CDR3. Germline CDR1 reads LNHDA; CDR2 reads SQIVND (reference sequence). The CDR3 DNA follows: TGTGCCACCCAAGGTCAGGGTACTGGGGCCAACGTCCTGACTTTC. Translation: CATQGQGTGANVLTF.

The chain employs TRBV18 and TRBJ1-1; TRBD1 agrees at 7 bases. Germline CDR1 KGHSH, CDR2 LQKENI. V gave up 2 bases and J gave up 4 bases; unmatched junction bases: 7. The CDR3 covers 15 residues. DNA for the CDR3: TGTGCCAGCTCACCAAAGAGACAGGGAGGCACTGAAGCTTTCTTT. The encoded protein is CASSPKRQGGTEAFF.

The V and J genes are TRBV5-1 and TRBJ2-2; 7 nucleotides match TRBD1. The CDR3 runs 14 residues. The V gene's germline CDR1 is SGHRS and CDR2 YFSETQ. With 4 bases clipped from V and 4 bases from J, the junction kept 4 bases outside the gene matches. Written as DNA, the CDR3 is TGCGCCAGCAGCATAGACAGGGTCACCGGGGAGCTGTTTTTT. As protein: CASSIDRVTGELFF.

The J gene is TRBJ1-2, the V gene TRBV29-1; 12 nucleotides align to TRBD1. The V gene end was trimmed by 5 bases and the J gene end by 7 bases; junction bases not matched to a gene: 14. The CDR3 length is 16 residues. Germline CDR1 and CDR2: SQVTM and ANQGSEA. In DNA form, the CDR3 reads TGCAGCGTTAGTGGTTTTGGGGGACAGGGGGCAGCTGGCTACACCTTC. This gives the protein CSVSGFGGQGAAGYTF. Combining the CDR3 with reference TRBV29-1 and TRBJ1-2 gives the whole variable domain SAVISQKPSRDICQRGTSLTIQCQVDSQVTMMFWYRQQPGQSLTLIATANQGSEATYESGFVIDKFPISRPNLTFSTLTVSNMSPEDSSIYLCSVSGFGGQGAAGYTFGSGTRLTVV.

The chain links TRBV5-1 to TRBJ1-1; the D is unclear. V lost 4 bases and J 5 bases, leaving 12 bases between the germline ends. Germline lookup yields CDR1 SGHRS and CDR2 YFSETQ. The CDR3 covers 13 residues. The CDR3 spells CASSAGTVTEAFF. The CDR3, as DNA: TGCGCCAGCAGCGCGGGAACCGTTACTGAAGCTTTCTTT.

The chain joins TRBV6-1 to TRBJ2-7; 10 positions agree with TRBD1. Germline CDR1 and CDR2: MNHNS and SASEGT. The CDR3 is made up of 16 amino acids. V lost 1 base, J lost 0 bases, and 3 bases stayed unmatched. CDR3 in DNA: TGTGCCAGCAGTGAAGAGGGACAGGGGACCTCCTACGAGCAGTACTTC. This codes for CASSEEGQGTSYEQYF.

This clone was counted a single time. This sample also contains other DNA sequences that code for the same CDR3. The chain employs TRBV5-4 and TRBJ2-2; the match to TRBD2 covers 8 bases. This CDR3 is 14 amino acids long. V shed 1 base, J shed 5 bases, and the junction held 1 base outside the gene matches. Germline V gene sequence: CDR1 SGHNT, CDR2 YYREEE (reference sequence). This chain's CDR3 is CASSLTGGTGELFF. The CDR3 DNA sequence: TGTGCCAGCAGCTTGACGGGGGGGACCGGGGAGCTGTTTTTT.

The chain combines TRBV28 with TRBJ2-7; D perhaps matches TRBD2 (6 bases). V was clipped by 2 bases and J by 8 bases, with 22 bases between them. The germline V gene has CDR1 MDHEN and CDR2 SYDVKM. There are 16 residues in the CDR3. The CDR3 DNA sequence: TGTGCCAGCAGTTTAGCGGGGACCGCCATCCTACGAAAGCAGTACTTC. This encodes CASSLAGTAILRKQYF. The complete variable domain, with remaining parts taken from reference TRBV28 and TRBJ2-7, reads DVKVTQSSRYLVKRTGEKVFLECVQDMDHENMFWYRQDPGLGLRLIYFSYDVKMKEKGDIPEGYSVSREKKERFSLILESASTNQTSMYLCASSLAGTAILRKQYFGPGTRLTVT.

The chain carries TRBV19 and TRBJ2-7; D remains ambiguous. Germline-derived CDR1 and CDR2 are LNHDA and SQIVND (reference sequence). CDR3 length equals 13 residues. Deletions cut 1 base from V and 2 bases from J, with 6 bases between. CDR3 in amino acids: CASSIVAAYEQYF. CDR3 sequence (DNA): TGTGCCAGTAGTATAGTAGCAGCCTACGAGCAGTACTTC.

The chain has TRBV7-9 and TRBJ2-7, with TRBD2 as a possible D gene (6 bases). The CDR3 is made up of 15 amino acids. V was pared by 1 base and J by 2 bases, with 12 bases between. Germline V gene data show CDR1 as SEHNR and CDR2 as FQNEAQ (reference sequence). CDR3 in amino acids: CASSLDGGVPYEQYF. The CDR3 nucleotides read TGTGCCAGCAGCTTAGACGGGGGAGTTCCCTACGAGCAGTACTTC. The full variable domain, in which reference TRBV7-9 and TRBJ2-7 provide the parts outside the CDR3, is DTGVSQNPRHKITKRGQNVTFRCDPISEHNRLYWYRQTLGQGPEFLTYFQNEAQLEKSRLLSDRFSAERPKGSFSTLEIQRTEQGDSAMYLCASSLDGGVPYEQYFGPGTRLTVT.

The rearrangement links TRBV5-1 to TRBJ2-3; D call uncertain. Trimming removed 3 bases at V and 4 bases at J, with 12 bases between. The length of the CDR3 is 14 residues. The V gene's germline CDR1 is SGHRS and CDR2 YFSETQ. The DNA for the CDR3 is TGCGCCAGCAGCTCGGGTCCTGCCCCAGATACGCAGTATTTT. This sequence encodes CASSSGPAPDTQYF.

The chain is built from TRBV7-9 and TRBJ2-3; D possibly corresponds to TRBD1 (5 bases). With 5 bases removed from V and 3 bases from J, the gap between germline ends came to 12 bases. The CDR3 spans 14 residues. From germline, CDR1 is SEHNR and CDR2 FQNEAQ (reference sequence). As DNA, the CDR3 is TGTGCCAGCAGCCCCCAGGGTTCGACAGATACGCAGTATTTT. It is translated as CASSPQGSTDTQYF.

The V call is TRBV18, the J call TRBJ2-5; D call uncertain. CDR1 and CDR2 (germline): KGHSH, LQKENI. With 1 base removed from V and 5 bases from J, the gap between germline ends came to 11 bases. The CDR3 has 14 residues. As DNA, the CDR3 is TGTGCCAGCTCACCACTGCGGTCTGAGGAGACCCAGTACTTC. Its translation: CASSPLRSEETQYF.

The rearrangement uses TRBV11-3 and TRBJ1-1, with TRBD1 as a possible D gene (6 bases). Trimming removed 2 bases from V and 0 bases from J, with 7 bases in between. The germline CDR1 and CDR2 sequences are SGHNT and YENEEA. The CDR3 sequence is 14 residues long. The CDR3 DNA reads TGTGCCAGCAGCTTACAGGGGCTGAACACTGAAGCTTTCTTT. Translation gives CASSLQGLNTEAFF.

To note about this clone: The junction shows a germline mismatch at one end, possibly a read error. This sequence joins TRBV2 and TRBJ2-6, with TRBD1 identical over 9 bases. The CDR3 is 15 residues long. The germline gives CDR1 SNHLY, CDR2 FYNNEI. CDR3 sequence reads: CASVLQGAGANGLTF. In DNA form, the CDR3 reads TGTGCCAGCGTACTACAGGGGGCTGGGGCCAACGGCCTGACTTTC.